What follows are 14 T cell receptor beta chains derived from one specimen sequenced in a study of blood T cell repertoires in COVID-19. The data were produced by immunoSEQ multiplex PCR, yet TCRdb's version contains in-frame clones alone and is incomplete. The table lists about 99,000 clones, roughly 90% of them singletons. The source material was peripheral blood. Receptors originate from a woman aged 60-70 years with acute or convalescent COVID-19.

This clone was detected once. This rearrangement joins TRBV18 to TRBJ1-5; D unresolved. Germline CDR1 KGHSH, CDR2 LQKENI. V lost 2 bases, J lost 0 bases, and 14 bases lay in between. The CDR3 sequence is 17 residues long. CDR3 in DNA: TGTGCCAGCTCACCAAGCTGGTCACCATATAGCAATCAGCCCCAGCATTTT. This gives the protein CASSPSWSPYSNQPQHF.

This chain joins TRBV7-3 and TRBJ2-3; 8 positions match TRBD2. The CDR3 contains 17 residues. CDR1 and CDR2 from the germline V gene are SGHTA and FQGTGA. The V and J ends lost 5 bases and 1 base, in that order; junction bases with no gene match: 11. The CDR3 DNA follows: TGTGCCAGCAGCCGCGGTAATGTCGGGAGGGGCACAGATACGCAGTATTTT. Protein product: CASSRGNVGRGTDTQYF.

The CDR3 loop is CAWTGGYAGNTIYF. The DNA for the CDR3 is TGTGCCTGGACGGGGGGGTATGCTGGAAACACCATATATTTT. The rearrangement uses TRBV30 and TRBJ1-3, with a tentative D call TRBD1 (5 bases). This CDR3 has 14 amino acids. V lost 4 bases, J lost 2 bases, and 12 bases lay in between. Germline V gene sequence: CDR1 GTSNPN, CDR2 SVGIG (reference sequence).

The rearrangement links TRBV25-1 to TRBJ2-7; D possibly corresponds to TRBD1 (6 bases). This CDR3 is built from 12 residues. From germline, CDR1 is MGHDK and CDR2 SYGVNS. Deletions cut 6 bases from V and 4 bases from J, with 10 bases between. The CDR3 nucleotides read TGTGCCAGCAGCAGGGGACGTTACGAGCAGTACTTC. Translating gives CASSRGRYEQYF.

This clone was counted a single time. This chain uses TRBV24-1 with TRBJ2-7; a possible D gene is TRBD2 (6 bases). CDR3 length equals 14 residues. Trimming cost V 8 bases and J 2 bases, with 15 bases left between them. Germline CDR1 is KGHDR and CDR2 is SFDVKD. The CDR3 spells CATTRDSQAYEQYV. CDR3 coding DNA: TGTGCCACCACCCGGGACTCCCAGGCCTACGAGCAGTACGTC.

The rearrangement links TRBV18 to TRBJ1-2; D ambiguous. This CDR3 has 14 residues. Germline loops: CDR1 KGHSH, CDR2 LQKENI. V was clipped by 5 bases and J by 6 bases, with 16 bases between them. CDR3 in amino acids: CASSSLTAGDGYTF. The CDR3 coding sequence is TGTGCCAGCTCATCACTCACCGCCGGGGATGGCTACACCTTC.

The CDR3 spells CASSLGQGGYNEQFF. For the CDR3, the DNA is TGTGCCAGCTCGCTGGGACAGGGTGGCTACAATGAGCAGTTCTTC. The chain uses TRBV18 and TRBJ2-1, with 9 bases lining up with TRBD1. Germline values: CDR1 KGHSH, CDR2 LQKENI. The length of the CDR3 is 15 residues. V dropped 6 bases and J dropped 3; count of bases not matched to a gene: 6.

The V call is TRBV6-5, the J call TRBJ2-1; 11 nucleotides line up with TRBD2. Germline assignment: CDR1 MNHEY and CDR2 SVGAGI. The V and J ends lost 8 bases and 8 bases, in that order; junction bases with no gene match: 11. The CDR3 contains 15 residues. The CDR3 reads CASRDRSGRAYEQFF. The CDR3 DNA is TGTGCCAGCCGGGATCGTAGCGGGAGGGCGTATGAGCAGTTCTTC.

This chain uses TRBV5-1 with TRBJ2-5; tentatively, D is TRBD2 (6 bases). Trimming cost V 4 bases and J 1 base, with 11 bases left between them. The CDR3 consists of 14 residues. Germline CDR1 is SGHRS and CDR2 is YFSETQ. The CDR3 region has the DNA TGCGCCAGCAGCGATCCGGGAGCCCAAGAGACCCAGTACTTC. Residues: CASSDPGAQETQYF.

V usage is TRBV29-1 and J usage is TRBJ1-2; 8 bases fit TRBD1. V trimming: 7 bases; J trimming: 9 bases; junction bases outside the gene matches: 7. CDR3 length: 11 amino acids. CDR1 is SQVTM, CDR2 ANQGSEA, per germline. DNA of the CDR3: TGCAGCGAAGGACAGGGCGGAAGCTACACCTTC. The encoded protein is CSEGQGGSYTF.

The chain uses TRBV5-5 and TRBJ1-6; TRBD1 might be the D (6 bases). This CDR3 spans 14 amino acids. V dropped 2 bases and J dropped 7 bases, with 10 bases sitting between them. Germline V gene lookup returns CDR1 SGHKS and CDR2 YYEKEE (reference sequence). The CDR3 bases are TGTGCCAGCAGCTTTAGGACAGCGAATTCACCCCTCCACTTT. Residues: CASSFRTANSPLHF.

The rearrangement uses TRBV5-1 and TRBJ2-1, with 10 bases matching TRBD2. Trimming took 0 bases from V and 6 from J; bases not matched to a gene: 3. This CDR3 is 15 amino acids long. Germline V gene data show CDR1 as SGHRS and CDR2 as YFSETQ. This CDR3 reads CASSLGSSGGNEQFF. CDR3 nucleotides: TGCGCCAGCAGCTTGGGCTCTAGCGGGGGCAATGAGCAGTTCTTC. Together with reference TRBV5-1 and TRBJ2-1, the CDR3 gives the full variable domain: KAGVTQTPRYLIKTRGQQVTLSCSPISGHRSVSWYQQTPGQGLQFLFEYFSETQRNKGNFPGRFSGRQFSNSRSEMNVSTLELGDSALYLCASSLGSSGGNEQFFGPGTRLTVL.

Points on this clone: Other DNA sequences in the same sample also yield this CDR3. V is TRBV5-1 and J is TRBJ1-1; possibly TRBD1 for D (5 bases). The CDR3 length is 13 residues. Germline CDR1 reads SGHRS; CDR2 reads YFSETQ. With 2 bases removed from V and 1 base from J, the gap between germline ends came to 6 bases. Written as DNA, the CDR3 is TGCGCCAGCAGCTTCACAGGGAACACTGAAGCTTTCTTT. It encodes CASSFTGNTEAFF.

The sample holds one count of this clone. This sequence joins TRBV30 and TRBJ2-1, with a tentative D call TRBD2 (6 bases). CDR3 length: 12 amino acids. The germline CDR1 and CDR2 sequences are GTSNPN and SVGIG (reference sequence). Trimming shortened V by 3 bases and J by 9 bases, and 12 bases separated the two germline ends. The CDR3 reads CAWRTSQVEQFF. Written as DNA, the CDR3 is TGTGCCTGGAGGACTAGTCAGGTTGAGCAGTTCTTC. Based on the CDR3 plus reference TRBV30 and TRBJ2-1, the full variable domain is SQTIHQWPATLVQPVGSPLSLECTVEGTSNPNLYWYRQAAGRGLQLLFYSVGIGQISSEVPQNLSASRPQDRQFILSSKKLLLSDSGFYLCAWRTSQVEQFFGPGTRLTVL.